This T cell receptor (beta chain) was sequenced in a study of T cell repertoires in cytomegalovirus infection. This clonotype was seen more than once but under ten times. Its antigen is not identified. V lost 5 bases and J 5 bases, leaving 18 bases between the germline ends. This CDR3 contains 15 residues. Germline CDR1 SGHNT, CDR2 YENEEA. TCRdb fed the reads into MiXCR, producing one record per CDR3 protein. Of some 350,000 distinct CDR3 sequences in the sample, roughly 34% were seen once. The sequences come from cultured PBMCs, collected from culture after CMV antigen stimulation. The receptor was derived from a human donor in good health (CMV status not recorded). Some clones in this sample may be carry-over from other donors' samples. J is TRBJ2-5 and V is TRBV11-3, with D possibly being TRBD1 or TRBD2 (5 bases each). The CDR3 DNA is TGTGCCAGCAGCCCCGGGACGGGCGCCCTCGAGACCCAGTACTTC. Protein product: CASSPGTGALETQYF.